The clone carrying this T cell receptor beta chain was detected many times. Its antigen is still unknown. The data stem from a study of T cells after yellow fever vaccination. Points from the study as a whole: CD4 and CD8 compartments shared a small share of clonotypes, likely from convergent recombination. Contaminating bulk clonotypes could be abundant in FACS-sorted repertoires.

The CDR3 sequence is 16 residues long. By 5'RACE template switching, TCR cDNA was produced, with a universal primer site and UMIs added in the process. From the 5' RACE reads, TCRdb called clonotypes with MiXCR, one entry per CDR3 protein. The sample shows around 30,000 distinct CDR3 sequences, 5% to 6% of them seen only once. The receptor was isolated from a man aged 30 to 45 who received the YFV17D yellow fever vaccine. This rearrangement joins TRBV21-1 to TRBJ2-7. TRBV21-1 is a pseudogene. Material: CD8+ T cells sorted from PBMCs, obtained 10 days after the yellow fever booster vaccination. CDR3 amino acids: CASSKAQDSGSYEQYF. The CDR3, as DNA: TGTGCCAGCAGCAAAGCGCAAGACTCGGGCTCCTACGAGCAGTACTTC.